A selection of T cell receptor beta chains follows, all from one sample in a study of shared clonotypes between healthy human individuals. TCRdb's copy holds only in-frame clones and misses some; the assay was immunoSEQ multiplex PCR. Among approximately 640,000 clones listed, about 90% were seen once. Sequencing used memory CD8+ T cells from PBMCs. These TCRs come from a man aged 18 to 30 in good health. Some clones in this sample may be carry-over from other donors' samples. CDR3s include the opening cysteine and the closing phenylalanine or tryptophan.

CDR3 length: 17
J gene: TRBJ2-7
V gene: TRBV14
CDR3 protein: CASSQVFRGPYSYEQYF

CDR3 length: 17
J gene: TRBJ2-1
V gene: TRBV28
CDR3 protein: CASSLGWDRGGYNEQFF

CDR3 length: 15
J gene: TRBJ1-2
V gene: TRBV30
CDR3 protein: CAWSVWDRGPNGYTF

CDR3 length: 14
J gene: TRBJ2-4
V gene: TRBV15
CDR3 protein: CATSRQVAKNIQYF

CDR3 length: 14
J gene: TRBJ2-7
V gene: TRBV11-2
CDR3 protein: CASRGQGTIYEQYF

CDR3 length: 19
J gene: TRBJ2-1
V gene: TRBV18
CDR3 protein: CASSLTGTAYRPVYNEQFF

CDR3 length: 13
J gene: TRBJ2-3
V gene: TRBV4-1
CDR3 protein: CASSQVGSDTQYF

CDR3 length: 18
J gene: TRBJ2-5
V gene: TRBV29-1
CDR3 protein: CSVELPLIRREREETQYF

CDR3 length: 14
J gene: TRBJ2-7
V gene: TRBV4-3
CDR3 protein: CASSQGQGAYEQYF

CDR3 length: 15
J gene: TRBJ2-7
V gene: TRBV7-8
CDR3 protein: CASTIGHGGPYEQYF

CDR3 length: 16
J gene: TRBJ2-5
V gene: TRBV9
CDR3 protein: CASSVGQGPSQETQYF

CDR3 length: 18
J gene: TRBJ2-6
V gene: TRBV30
CDR3 protein: CAWDPGQGAWGGANVLTF

CDR3 length: 13
J gene: TRBJ2-7
V gene: TRBV29-1
CDR3 protein: CSVEDQGAYEQYF

CDR3 length: 16
J gene: TRBJ2-1
V gene: TRBV4-1
CDR3 protein: CASSQVAGASYNEQFF

CDR3 length: 15
J gene: TRBJ2-1
V gene: TRBV11-2
CDR3 protein: CASTTFGGSSNEQFF

CDR3 length: 13
J gene: TRBJ1-2
V gene: TRBV7-9
CDR3 protein: CASSFRDDIGYTF

CDR3 length: 16
J gene: TRBJ1-1
V gene: TRBV4-1
CDR3 protein: CASSQDRTGGRVEAFF

CDR3 length: 13
J gene: TRBJ1-1
V gene: TRBV9
CDR3 protein: CASSVEVNTEAFF

CDR3 length: 15
J gene: TRBJ2-2
V gene: TRBV19
CDR3 protein: CASMIPQGTGGELFF

CDR3 length: 16
J gene: TRBJ2-6
V gene: TRBV28
CDR3 protein: CASAPGGNSGANVLTF

CDR3 length: 15
J gene: TRBJ2-5
V gene: TRBV27
CDR3 protein: CASSPWDSPQETQYF

CDR3 length: 15
J gene: TRBJ2-1
V gene: TRBV7-3
CDR3 protein: CASSLNPGGGDEQFF

CDR3 length: 14
J gene: TRBJ1-1
V gene: TRBV7-9
CDR3 protein: CASSLAGTGTEAFF

CDR3 length: 14
J gene: TRBJ2-1
V gene: TRBV7-9
CDR3 protein: CASIPGLAVNEQFF

CDR3 length: 14
J gene: TRBJ2-7
V gene: TRBV27
CDR3 protein: CASSSTPQSYEQYF

CDR3 length: 16
J gene: TRBJ2-3
V gene: TRBV11-2
CDR3 protein: CASSRTGLAGTDTQYF

CDR3 length: 12
J gene: TRBJ2-1
V gene: TRBV16
CDR3 protein: CASSQSWNEQFF

CDR3 length: 12
J gene: TRBJ2-1
V gene: TRBV2
CDR3 protein: CASAMRNNEQFF

CDR3 length: 13
J gene: TRBJ2-5
V gene: TRBV5-4
CDR3 protein: CASNGQNQETQYF

CDR3 length: 15
J gene: TRBJ2-2
V gene: TRBV7-9
CDR3 protein: CASSASGSETGELFF

CDR3 length: 18
J gene: TRBJ2-3
V gene: TRBV5-1
CDR3 protein: CASSLVVASGVPTDTQYF

CDR3 length: 12
J gene: TRBJ2-6
V gene: TRBV9
CDR3 protein: CASSVAGTSLTF

CDR3 length: 15
J gene: TRBJ2-1
V gene: TRBV7-3
CDR3 protein: CASSSLAGGRNEQFF

CDR3 length: 15
J gene: TRBJ2-7
V gene: TRBV5-4
CDR3 protein: CASSSSGLANYEQYF

CDR3 length: 15
J gene: TRBJ2-7
V gene: TRBV4-1
CDR3 protein: CASSQDASTTYEQYF

CDR3 length: 19
J gene: TRBJ2-7
V gene: TRBV2
CDR3 protein: CASSPGTSGRKRKDYEQYF

CDR3 length: 13
J gene: -
V gene: TRBV29-1
CDR3 protein: CSVVTLISYEQYF

CDR3 length: 16
J gene: TRBJ1-2
V gene: TRBV19
CDR3 protein: CASSRDRAGGSYGYTF

CDR3 length: 13
J gene: TRBJ1-5
V gene: TRBV28
CDR3 protein: CASSSRQGQPQHF

CDR3 length: 12
J gene: TRBJ2-7
V gene: TRBV28
CDR3 protein: CASTEDSYEQYF

CDR3 length: 13
J gene: -
V gene: TRBV9
CDR3 protein: CASSADRGYEQYF

CDR3 length: 12
J gene: TRBJ1-1
V gene: TRBV7-9
CDR3 protein: CASSPKVSEAFF

CDR3 length: 15
J gene: TRBJ2-2
V gene: TRBV4-1
CDR3 protein: CASSRAQGNTGELFF

CDR3 length: 17
J gene: TRBJ2-1
V gene: TRBV5-6
CDR3 protein: CASSLVGLAVSYNEQFF

CDR3 length: 15
J gene: TRBJ2-7
V gene: TRBV5-4
CDR3 protein: CASSLAQDRANEQYF

CDR3 length: 12
J gene: TRBJ2-1
V gene: TRBV30
CDR3 protein: CAWSVGSREQFF

CDR3 length: 15
J gene: TRBJ2-6
V gene: TRBV4-2
CDR3 protein: CASTPGRSGANVLTF

CDR3 length: 10
J gene: TRBJ1-1
V gene: TRBV30
CDR3 protein: CAWRWLGAFF

CDR3 length: 18
J gene: TRBJ2-1
V gene: TRBV7-6
CDR3 protein: CASSPFSGQREFYNEQFF

CDR3 length: 15
J gene: TRBJ1-4
V gene: TRBV7-3
CDR3 protein: CASSLTGQSNEKLFF

CDR3 length: 15
J gene: TRBJ1-1
V gene: TRBV28
CDR3 protein: CASSSRPGQGLEAFF

CDR3 length: 12
J gene: TRBJ1-4
V gene: TRBV6-6
CDR3 protein: CASSSGGKKLFF

CDR3 length: 19
J gene: TRBJ2-1
V gene: TRBV10-3
CDR3 protein: CAISGFRERGSGPYNEQFF

CDR3 length: 14
J gene: TRBJ2-7
V gene: TRBV19
CDR3 protein: CASSINRVAYEQYF

CDR3 length: 15
J gene: TRBJ2-7
V gene: TRBV28
CDR3 protein: CASSLGGGEGYEQYF